A selection of T cell receptor beta chains follows, all from one sample in a study of radiotherapy plus CTLA-4 blockade in lung cancer. The repertoire was sequenced with immunoSEQ multiplex PCR; TCRdb's copy has only in-frame clones and lacks some. The sample shows about 55,000 clones, 70% to 85% of them seen only once. This specimen consisted of peripheral blood, obtained from a patient treated with radiotherapy plus ipilimumab. These receptors came from a human donor with non-small cell lung cancer whose response to radiotherapy plus ipilimumab could not be evaluated. CDR3s include the opening cysteine and the closing phenylalanine or tryptophan. The D gene is left open where the match is weak.

v_call,j_call,d_call,cdr3_nt,cdr3_aa
TRBV10-2,TRBJ2-4,TRBD2,TGCGCCAGCAGTGAGCCACCGGGACTAGCGGGGGGGCCGACCAAAAACATTCAGTACTTC,CASSEPPGLAGGPTKNIQYF
TRBV28,TRBJ2-3,TRBD1,TGTGCCAGCAGTATACCCGGGACAGGGACCTCGTCCACAGATACGCAGTATTTT,CASSIPGTGTSSTDTQYF
TRBV7-9,TRBJ1-2,-,TGTGCCAGCAGCGCTCTAGGCTTCTATGGCTACACCTTC,CASSALGFYGYTF
TRBV10-2,TRBJ2-5,-,TGCGCCAGCCAGCTAGTCAAGACCCAGTACTTC,CASQLVKTQYF
TRBV28,TRBJ1-2,TRBD1,TGTGCCAGCAATCCAACAGGGGATCCCTATGGCTACACCTTC,CASNPTGDPYGYTF
TRBV7-9,TRBJ2-6,-,TGTGCCAGCAGCTTATCAGGCGGGATTTCTGGGGCCAACGTCCTGACTTTC,CASSLSGGISGANVLTF
TRBV5-8,TRBJ2-3,TRBD2,TGTGCCAGCAGCTGCGGACTAGCGGGAGGGCCCTGCACAGATACGCAGTATTTT,CASSCGLAGGPCTDTQYF
TRBV30,TRBJ2-5,-,TGTGCCTGGTCGGGGGAAGAGACCCAGTACTTC,CAWSGEETQYF
TRBV5-5,TRBJ1-5,TRBD1,TGTGCCAGCAGCTTGGGGGCAGGGGGGTTAAGCAATCAGCCCCAGCATTTT,CASSLGAGGLSNQPQHF
TRBV9,TRBJ2-3,TRBD1,TGTGCCAGCAGCGTAGCGGGGACAGGCACAGATACGCAGTATTTT,CASSVAGTGTDTQYF
TRBV10-3,TRBJ1-2,TRBD1,TGTGCCATCAGTGAGTCCCCCCTTAGGGGGCGAAGACTTCGTCATGGCTACACCTTC,CAISESPLRGRRLRHGYTF
TRBV5-1,TRBJ1-1,-,TGCGCCAGCAGCTTGGTCGGGGGGCAAGGGGTGAGCACTGAAGCTTTCTTT,CASSLVGGQGVSTEAFF
TRBV4-3,TRBJ2-3,TRBD2,TGCGCCAGCAGCCACAGCGGGAGCCAAACAGATACGCAGTATTTT,CASSHSGSQTDTQYF